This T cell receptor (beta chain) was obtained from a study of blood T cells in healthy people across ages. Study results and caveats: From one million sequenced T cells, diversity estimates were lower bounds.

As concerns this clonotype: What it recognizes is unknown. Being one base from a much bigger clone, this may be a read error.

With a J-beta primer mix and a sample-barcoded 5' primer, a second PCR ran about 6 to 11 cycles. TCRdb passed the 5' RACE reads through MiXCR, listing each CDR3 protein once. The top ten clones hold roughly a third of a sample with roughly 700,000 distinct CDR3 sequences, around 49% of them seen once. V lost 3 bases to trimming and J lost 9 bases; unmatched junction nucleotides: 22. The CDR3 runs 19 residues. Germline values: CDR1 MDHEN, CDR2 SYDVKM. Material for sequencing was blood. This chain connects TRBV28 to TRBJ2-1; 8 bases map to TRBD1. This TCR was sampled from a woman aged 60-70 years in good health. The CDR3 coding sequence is TGTGCCAGCAGTTTGGGTCAGGGGGCTGCCTCTCGGCTCTACGGTGAGCAGTTCTTC. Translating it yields CASSLGQGAASRLYGEQFF.